This T cell receptor beta chain was obtained from a study of sequential checkpoint blockade in melanoma. Study details: Matched biopsies came pretreatment and at week 13 for twenty-two patients. Study results and caveats: For nivolumab-first patients, baseline tumor clonality was associated with response.

This clone turned up a few times. The target antigen is unknown. As to treatment: randomized to nivolumab then ipilimumab (arm A) or the reverse (arm B). Germline V lookup: CDR1 SGHNT, CDR2 YENEEA. The length of the CDR3 is 15 residues. V was clipped by 6 bases and J by 6 bases, with 17 bases between them. Method: immunoSEQ multiplex PCR; TCRdb's copy keeps in-frame clones and lacks some. The table shows almost 3,000 clones, with less than 20% occurring only once. The sample in question was tumor tissue (inferred from file names), obtained from a patient given nivolumab and ipilimumab in sequence. The gene calls are TRBV11-3 and TRBJ2-2, with D perhaps given as TRBD1 or TRBD2 (7 bases each). This receptor was identified in a human donor with melanoma. For the CDR3, the DNA is TGTGCCAGCAGACTTACAGGGGAGGGGGCCGGGGAGCTGTTTTTT. Residues: CASRLTGEGAGELFF.